In its sample, the clone carrying this T cell receptor (beta chain) was seen many times. Its antigen is currently unknown. The read ends 3 residues shy of where the CDR3 ends; the end is completed using the germline J gene. Germline-derived CDR1 and CDR2 are SGHTA and FQGTGA. Trimming removed 2 bases at V and 8 bases at J, with 8 bases between. This CDR3 contains 12 residues. The data belong to a study of T cell clonality in common variable immunodeficiency. Study-wide findings and caveats: CVID subjects showed higher TCRbeta clonality than healthy controls. CVID subjects shared fewer TCRbeta clones than healthy controls did. In common variable immunodeficiency, TCR beta chains reportedly carried fewer deletions and N-nucleotide insertions.

Measured with immunoSEQ multiplex PCR; TCRdb has only the in-frame clones, and not every one. This sample has nearly 20,000 clones, each found more than once. The V gene is TRBV7-3, the J gene TRBJ2-3; D may be TRBD2 (5 bases). Sequencing was done on a sample of peripheral blood mononuclear cells. The TCR originated in a human donor with common variable immunodeficiency. The part of the CDR3 DNA that was read is TGTGCCAGCAGCTTAGACCGGGGTACG. Translated, it gives CASSLDRGT. The entire CDR3 protein reads CASSLDRGTQYF.